The clone carrying this T cell receptor beta chain was counted a few times. This sample was taken from a study of T cells in Graves' hyperthyroidism and ophthalmopathy. Trimming pared 6 bases from V and 2 bases from J, leaving 11 bases between. The CDR3 sequence is 14 residues long. Amplification targeted TCR beta CDR3 regions from RNA transcripts. An initial round of RT-PCR targeting the TCR CDR3 relied on the HTBI primer set. TCRdb used MiXCR to reprocess the multiplex PCR reads, holding one entry per CDR3 protein. The sample lists under 450,000 distinct CDR3 sequences, roughly 17% occurring once. The sequence derives from a woman in her 30s with Graves' hyperthyroidism that later progressed to Graves' ophthalmopathy. The sample comprised blood. The chain employs TRBV12-3 or TRBV12-4 and TRBJ1-5; no reliable D call. The CDR3 sequence: CASRDGVGNQPQHF. The CDR3 nucleotides read TGTGCCAGCAGGGACGGAGTTGGCAATCAGCCCCAGCATTTT.